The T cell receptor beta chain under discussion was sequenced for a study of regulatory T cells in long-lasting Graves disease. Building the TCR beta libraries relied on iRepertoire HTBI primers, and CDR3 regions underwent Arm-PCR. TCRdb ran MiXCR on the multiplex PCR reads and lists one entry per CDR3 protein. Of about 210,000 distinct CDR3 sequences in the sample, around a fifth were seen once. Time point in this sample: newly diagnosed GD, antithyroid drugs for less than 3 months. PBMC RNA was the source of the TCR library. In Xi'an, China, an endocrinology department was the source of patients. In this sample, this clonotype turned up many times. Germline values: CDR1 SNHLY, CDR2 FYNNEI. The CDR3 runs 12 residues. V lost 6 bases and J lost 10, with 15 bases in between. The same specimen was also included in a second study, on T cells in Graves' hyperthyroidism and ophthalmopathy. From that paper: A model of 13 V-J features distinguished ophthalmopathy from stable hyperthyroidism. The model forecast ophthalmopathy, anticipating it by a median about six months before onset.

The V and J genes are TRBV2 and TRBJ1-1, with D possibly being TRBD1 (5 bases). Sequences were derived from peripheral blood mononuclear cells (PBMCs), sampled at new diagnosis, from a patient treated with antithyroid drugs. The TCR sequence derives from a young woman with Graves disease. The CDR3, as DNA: TGTGCCAGCAGAGGGACCGAACGGGTAGCTTTCTTT. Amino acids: CASRGTERVAFF.